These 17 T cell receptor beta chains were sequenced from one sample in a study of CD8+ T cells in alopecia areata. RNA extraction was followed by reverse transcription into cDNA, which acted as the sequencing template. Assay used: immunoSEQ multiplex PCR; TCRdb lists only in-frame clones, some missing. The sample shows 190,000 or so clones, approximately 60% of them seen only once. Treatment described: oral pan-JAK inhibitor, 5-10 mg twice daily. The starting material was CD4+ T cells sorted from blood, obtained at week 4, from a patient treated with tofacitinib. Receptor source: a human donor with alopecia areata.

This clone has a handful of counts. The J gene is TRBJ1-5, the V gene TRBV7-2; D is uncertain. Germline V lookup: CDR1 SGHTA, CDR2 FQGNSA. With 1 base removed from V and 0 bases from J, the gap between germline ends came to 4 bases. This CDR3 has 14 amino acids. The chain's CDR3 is CASSLDFSNQPQHF. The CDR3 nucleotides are TGTGCCAGCAGCTTAGATTTTAGCAATCAGCCCCAGCATTTT.

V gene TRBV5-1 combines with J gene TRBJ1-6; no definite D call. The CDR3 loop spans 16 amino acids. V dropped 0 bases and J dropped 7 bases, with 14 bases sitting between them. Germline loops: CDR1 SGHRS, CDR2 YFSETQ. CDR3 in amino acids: CASSLGGDSTNSPLHF. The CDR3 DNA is TGCGCCAGCAGCTTGGGTGGGGATTCCACCAATTCACCCCTCCACTTT.

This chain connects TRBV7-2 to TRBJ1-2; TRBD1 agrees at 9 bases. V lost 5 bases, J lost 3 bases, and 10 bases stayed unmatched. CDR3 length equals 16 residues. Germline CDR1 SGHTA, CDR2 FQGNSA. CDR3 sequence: CASSPMATGGDYGYTF. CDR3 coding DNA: TGTGCCAGCAGCCCAATGGCCACAGGGGGCGACTATGGCTACACCTTC. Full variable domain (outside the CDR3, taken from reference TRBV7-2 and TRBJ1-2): GAGVSQSPSNKVTEKGKDVELRCDPISGHTALYWYRQSLGQGLEFLIYFQGNSAPDKSGLPSDRFSAERTGGSVSTLTIQRTQQEDSAVYLCASSPMATGGDYGYTFGSGTRLTVV.

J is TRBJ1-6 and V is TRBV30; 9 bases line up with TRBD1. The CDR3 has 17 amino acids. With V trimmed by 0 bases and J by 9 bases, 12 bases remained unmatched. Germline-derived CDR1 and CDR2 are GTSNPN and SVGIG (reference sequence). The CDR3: CAWSVHPAGQGRSPLHF. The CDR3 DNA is TGTGCCTGGAGTGTCCACCCGGCGGGACAGGGTCGTTCACCCCTCCACTTT. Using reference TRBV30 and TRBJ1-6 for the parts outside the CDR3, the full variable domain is SQTIHQWPATLVQPVGSPLSLECTVEGTSNPNLYWYRQAAGRGLQLLFYSVGIGQISSEVPQNLSASRPQDRQFILSSKKLLLSDSGFYLCAWSVHPAGQGRSPLHFGNGTRLTVT.

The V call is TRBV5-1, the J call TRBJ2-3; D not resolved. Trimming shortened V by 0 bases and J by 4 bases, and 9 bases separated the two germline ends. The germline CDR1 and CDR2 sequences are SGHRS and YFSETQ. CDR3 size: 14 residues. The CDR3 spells CASSLASGPDTQYF. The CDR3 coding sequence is TGCGCCAGCAGCTTGGCGTCAGGACCAGATACGCAGTATTTT.

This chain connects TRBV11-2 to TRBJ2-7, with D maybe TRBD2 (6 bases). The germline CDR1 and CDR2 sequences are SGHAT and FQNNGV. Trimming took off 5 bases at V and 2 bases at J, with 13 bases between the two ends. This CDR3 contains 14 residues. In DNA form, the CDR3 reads TGTGCCAGCAGCCCCGGGGACTTTACCTACGAGCAGTACTTC. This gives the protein CASSPGDFTYEQYF.

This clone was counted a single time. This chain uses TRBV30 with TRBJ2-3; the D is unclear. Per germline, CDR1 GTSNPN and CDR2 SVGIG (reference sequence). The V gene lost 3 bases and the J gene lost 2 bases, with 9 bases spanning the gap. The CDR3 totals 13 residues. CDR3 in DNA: TGTGCCTGGAGCCAAAAATCCACAGATACGCAGTATTTT. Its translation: CAWSQKSTDTQYF.

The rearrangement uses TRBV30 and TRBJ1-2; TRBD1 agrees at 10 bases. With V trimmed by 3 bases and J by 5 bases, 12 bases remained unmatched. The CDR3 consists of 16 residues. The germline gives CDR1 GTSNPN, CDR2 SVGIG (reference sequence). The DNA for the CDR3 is TGTGCCTGGAGACTTCCCGGGACAGGGGTTCGGTATGGCTACACCTTC. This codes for CAWRLPGTGVRYGYTF.

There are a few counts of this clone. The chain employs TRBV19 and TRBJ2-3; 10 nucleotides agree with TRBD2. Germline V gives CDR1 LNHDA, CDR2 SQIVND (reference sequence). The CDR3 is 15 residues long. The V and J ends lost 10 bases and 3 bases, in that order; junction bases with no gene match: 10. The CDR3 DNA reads TGTGCCACCAGTTCAGCGGGGGGGCTGACAGATACGCAGTATTTT. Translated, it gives CATSSAGGLTDTQYF.

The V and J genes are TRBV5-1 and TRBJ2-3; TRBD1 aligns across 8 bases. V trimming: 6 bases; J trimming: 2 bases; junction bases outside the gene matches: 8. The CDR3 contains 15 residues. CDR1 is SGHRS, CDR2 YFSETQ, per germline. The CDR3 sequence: CASTDLQGATDTQYF. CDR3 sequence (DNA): TGCGCCAGCACCGATTTGCAGGGGGCCACAGATACGCAGTATTTT.

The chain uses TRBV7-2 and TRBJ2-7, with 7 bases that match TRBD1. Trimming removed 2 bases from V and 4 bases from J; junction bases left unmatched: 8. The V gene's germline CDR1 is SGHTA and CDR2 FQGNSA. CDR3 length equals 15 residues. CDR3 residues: CASSLTGVGSYEQYF. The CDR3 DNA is TGTGCCAGCAGCTTAACAGGGGTAGGGTCTTACGAGCAGTACTTC.

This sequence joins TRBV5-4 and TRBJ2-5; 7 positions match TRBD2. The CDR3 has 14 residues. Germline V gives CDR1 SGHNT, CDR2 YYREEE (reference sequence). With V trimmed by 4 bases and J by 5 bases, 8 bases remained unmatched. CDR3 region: CASSPKLAMETQYF. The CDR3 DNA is TGTGCCAGCAGCCCTAAACTAGCGATGGAGACCCAGTACTTC.

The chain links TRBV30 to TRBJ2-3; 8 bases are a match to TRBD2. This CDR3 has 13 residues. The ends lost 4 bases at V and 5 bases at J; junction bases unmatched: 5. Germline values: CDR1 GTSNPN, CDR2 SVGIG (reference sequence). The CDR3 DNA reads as TGTGCCTGGATTATGGCGGGGGGAGATACGCAGTATTTT. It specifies CAWIMAGGDTQYF.

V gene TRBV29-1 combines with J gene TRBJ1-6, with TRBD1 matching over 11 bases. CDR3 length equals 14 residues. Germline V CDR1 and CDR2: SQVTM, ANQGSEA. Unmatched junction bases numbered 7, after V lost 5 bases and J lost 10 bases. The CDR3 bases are TGCAGCGTTCGGACAGGGGGCATTGAATCACCCCTCCACTTT. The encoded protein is CSVRTGGIESPLHF.

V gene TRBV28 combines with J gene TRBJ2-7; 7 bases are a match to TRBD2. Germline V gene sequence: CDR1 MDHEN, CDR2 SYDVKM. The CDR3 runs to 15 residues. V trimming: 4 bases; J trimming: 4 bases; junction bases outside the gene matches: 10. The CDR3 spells CASSSRAGVRYEQYF. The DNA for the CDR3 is TGTGCCAGCAGTTCCCGGGCGGGGGTCAGGTACGAGCAGTACTTC.

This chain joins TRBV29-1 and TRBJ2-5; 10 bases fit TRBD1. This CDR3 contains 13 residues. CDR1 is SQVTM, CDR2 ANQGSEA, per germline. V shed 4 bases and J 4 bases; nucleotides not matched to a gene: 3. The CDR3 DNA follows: TGCAGCGTTGGAGGGACAGGGGCAGAGACCCAGTACTTC. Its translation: CSVGGTGAETQYF.

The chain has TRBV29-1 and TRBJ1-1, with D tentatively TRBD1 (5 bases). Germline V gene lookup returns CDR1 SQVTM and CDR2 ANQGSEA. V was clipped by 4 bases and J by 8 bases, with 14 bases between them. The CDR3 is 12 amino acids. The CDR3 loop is CSVALSRGEAFF. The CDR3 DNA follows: TGCAGCGTTGCCCTTTCACGGGGCGAAGCTTTCTTT.